This T cell receptor (beta chain) was captured by sequencing in a study of blood T cell repertoires in COVID-19. Overall study context: Collection of acute and convalescent COVID-19 samples took place in the United States, Italy and Spain. T cells, B-cell-depleted T cells, or PBMCs provided the cDNA or gDNA that served as material.

CDR3 length: 14 amino acids. Germline V gene sequence: CDR1 SGHKS, CDR2 YYEKEE (reference sequence). The germline V and J ends were trimmed by 6 bases and 0 bases, with 13 bases remaining between them. In the study's own analysis: How many nucleated cells were present was estimated from reference gene primer amplification. Sequencing was performed with immunoSEQ multiplex PCR; in TCRdb, only in-frame clones are kept and a portion is missing. V and J calls and clone size are copied from that table; D and trimming were computed from the DNA. The repertoire holds 25,000 to 35,000 clones, with approximately 89% as singletons.

The sequence came from a human donor in a cohort sampled during active COVID-19. Sequencing was carried out using peripheral blood. The chain combines TRBV5-5 with TRBJ2-7, with a tentative D call TRBD1 (6 bases). This chain's CDR3 is CASTRQVSSYEQYF. The CDR3 nucleotides are TGTGCCAGCACCCGACAGGTCAGCTCCTACGAGCAGTACTTC. Filled out from reference TRBV5-5 and TRBJ2-7, the complete variable domain reads DAGVTQSPTHLIKTRGQQVTLRCSPISGHKSVSWYQQVLGQGPQFIFQYYEKEERGRGNFPDRFSARQFPNYSSELNVNALLLGDSALYLCASTRQVSSYEQYFGPGTRLTVT.